Below, 24 T cell receptor beta chains from the same sample are listed, as sequenced in a study of cytomegalovirus exposure and HLA in healthy donors. In the PCR, 60 Vbeta and 13 Jbeta primers were used. Sequencing used immunoSEQ multiplex PCR; TCRdb keeps in-frame clones, though not all of them. The sample includes 100,000 to 150,000 clones, around 80% of them seen just once. The sample taken for sequencing was PBMCs. The receptors were sampled from a man between 50 and 59 years old in good health and CMV-seronegative.

This clone occurred a few times. Here the CDR3 reads CASSQEAREEEQFF. CDR3 bases: TGCGCCAGCAGCCAAGAGGCACGGGAAGAAGAGCAGTTCTTC. The gene calls are TRBV4-1 and TRBJ2-1; D is perhaps TRBD2 (5 bases). The CDR3 extends over 14 amino acids. V was cut by 0 bases and J by 10 bases, with 13 bases left in between. The V gene's germline CDR1 is MGHRA and CDR2 YSYEKL.

The chain has TRBV6-6 and TRBJ2-7; TRBD2 might be the D (5 bases). Trimming shortened V by 5 bases and J by 2 bases, and 16 bases separated the two germline ends. There are 15 residues in the CDR3. Germline values: CDR1 MNHNY, CDR2 SVGAGI (reference sequence). CDR3 coding DNA: TGTGCCAGCAGTACCCGCCGGGAAGCCACCTACGAGCAGTACTTC. It translates to CASSTRREATYEQYF.

The chain has TRBV5-1 and TRBJ2-5; possible D gene TRBD2, 6 bases. The length of the CDR3 is 17 residues. V was trimmed by 4 bases and J by 3 bases, leaving 22 bases between them. CDR1 and CDR2 (germline): SGHRS, YFSETQ. The CDR3 sequence: CASSLPRAGFGEETQYF. The CDR3 nucleotides are TGCGCCAGCAGCCTCCCAAGGGCGGGATTCGGGGAAGAGACCCAGTACTTC.

The chain has TRBV2 and TRBJ1-2; TRBD1 matches at 8 bases. CDR3 length: 15 residues. After removal of 6 bases from V and 3 bases from J, the junction contained 9 bases not matched to a gene. Germline CDR1 and CDR2: SNHLY and FYNNEI. Here the CDR3 DNA reads TGTGCCAGCAGCGGGACCAGGGGGCTTTACTATGGCTACACCTTC. Translation gives CASSGTRGLYYGYTF.

The chain combines TRBV7-8 with TRBJ2-1; 7 bases line up with TRBD2. This CDR3 spans 15 amino acids. Germline CDR1 and CDR2: SGHVS and FQNEAQ. After removal of 3 bases from V and 6 bases from J, the junction contained 8 bases not matched to a gene. DNA of the CDR3: TGTGCCAGCAGCTTCGTTATGGGAGGGGCCAATGAGCAGTTCTTC. Translating gives CASSFVMGGANEQFF.

This clone came up once. The genes are TRBV10-1 and TRBJ2-3; 11 bases are shared with TRBD2. Germline lookup yields CDR1 WNHNN and CDR2 SYGVQD (reference sequence). V shed 3 bases, J shed 3 bases, and the junction held 2 bases outside the gene matches. CDR3 length: 15 residues. The CDR3 here is CASSEGTSGTDTQYF. The CDR3 DNA reads as TGCGCCAGCAGTGAAGGGACTAGCGGAACAGATACGCAGTATTTT.

The genes are TRBV21-1 and TRBJ2-3; TRBD2, the table's D call, was not compared with the DNA. TRBV21-1 is tagged as a pseudogene. CDR3 size: 13 residues. For the CDR3, the DNA is TGTGCCAGCAGTCGGACTAACACAGATACGCAGTATTTT. It encodes CASSRTNTDTQYF.

This chain links TRBV29-1 with TRBJ2-3; 13 bases match TRBD2. Germline-derived CDR1 and CDR2 are SQVTM and ANQGSEA. Trimming cost V 7 bases and J 4 bases; bases outside gene matches: 5. The CDR3 runs 14 residues. CDR3 loop: CSGKTSGGPDTQYF. In nucleotides, the CDR3 is TGCAGCGGGAAGACTAGCGGGGGGCCAGATACGCAGTATTTT.

The V gene is TRBV25-1, the J gene TRBJ2-3; 8 nucleotides agree with TRBD2. CDR3 length: 13 amino acids. Germline values: CDR1 MGHDK, CDR2 SYGVNS. V gave up 6 bases and J gave up 6 bases; unmatched junction bases: 5. The CDR3 DNA reads as TGTGCCAGCAGCGGGGGGGCCTGGGATACGCAGTATTTT. It is translated as CASSGGAWDTQYF.

This clone was counted once. V is TRBV5-1 and J is TRBJ1-2; no clear D gene. Trimming shortened V by 0 bases and J by 4 bases, and 10 bases separated the two germline ends. CDR3 length: 14 amino acids. Germline V gives CDR1 SGHRS, CDR2 YFSETQ. CDR3 in amino acids: CASSLDPGVYGYTF. The CDR3 region has the DNA TGCGCCAGCAGCTTGGATCCAGGCGTCTATGGCTACACCTTC.

V is TRBV19 and J is TRBJ1-2; 8 bases align to TRBD1. The germline CDR1 and CDR2 sequences are LNHDA and SQIVND (reference sequence). CDR3 size: 16 residues. V lost 5 bases to trimming and J lost 2 bases; unmatched junction nucleotides: 10. The CDR3 spells CASSQVDREGNYGYTF. The CDR3 DNA sequence: TGTGCCAGTAGTCAAGTGGACAGGGAGGGAAACTATGGCTACACCTTC.

V is TRBV5-4 and J is TRBJ1-2; maybe TRBD1 (6 bases). CDR3 length: 15 amino acids. Germline V gene lookup returns CDR1 SGHNT and CDR2 YYREEE (reference sequence). V lost 4 bases and J 5 bases, leaving 18 bases between the germline ends. This CDR3 is CASSPDAGGGYGYTF. CDR3 nucleotide sequence: TGTGCCAGCAGCCCAGACGCGGGGGGCGGTTATGGCTACACCTTC.

V and J are TRBV5-1 and TRBJ2-5; TRBD2 matches 10 bases. CDR1 and CDR2 from the germline V gene are SGHRS and YFSETQ. The CDR3 is 15 residues long. With V trimmed by 0 bases and J by 3 bases, 2 bases remained unmatched. This CDR3 is CASSLASGGEETQYF. The CDR3 bases are TGCGCCAGCAGCTTGGCTAGCGGGGGTGAAGAGACCCAGTACTTC.

The V call is TRBV9, the J call TRBJ2-2; TRBD2 aligns across 9 bases. Germline CDR1 reads SGDLS; CDR2 reads YYNGEE. The CDR3 totals 18 residues. V lost 2 bases, J lost 6 bases, and 14 bases stayed unmatched. The CDR3 protein is CASSVRAGGLSSAGELFF. In DNA form, the CDR3 reads TGTGCCAGCAGCGTCCGGGCGGGGGGGCTCTCATCTGCCGGGGAGCTGTTTTTT. The variable domain in full, with the rest retrieved from reference TRBV9 and TRBJ2-2, is DSGVTQTPKHLITATGQRVTLRCSPRSGDLSVYWYQQSLDQGLQFLIQYYNGEERAKGNILERFSAQQFPDLHSELNLSSLELGDSALYFCASSVRAGGLSSAGELFFGEGSRLTVL.

This chain connects TRBV7-3 to TRBJ2-3; D gene ambiguous. V was trimmed by 2 bases and J by 0 bases, leaving 12 bases between them. Germline CDR1 and CDR2: SGHTA and FQGTGA. This CDR3 region has 16 residues. The CDR3 nucleotides read TGTGCCAGCAGCTTAGGGCAGAGCCAAAGCACAGATACGCAGTATTTT. It encodes CASSLGQSQSTDTQYF.

V usage is TRBV4-1 and J usage is TRBJ1-2; 8 bases fit TRBD1. Germline assignment: CDR1 MGHRA and CDR2 YSYEKL. V dropped 1 base and J dropped 5; count of bases not matched to a gene: 3. The length of the CDR3 is 14 residues. Written as DNA, the CDR3 is TGCGCCAGCAGCCAAGGTACAGGGGGATATGGCTACACCTTC. As protein: CASSQGTGGYGYTF.

This clone has only a few counts. The CDR3 nucleotides are TGTGCCAGCAGCTTAGCCACAGGGGGCCTGTCACCCCTCCACTTT. This gives the protein CASSLATGGLSPLHF. This rearrangement joins TRBV7-2 to TRBJ1-6; 9 bases are a match to TRBD1. The ends lost 0 bases at V and 10 bases at J; junction bases unmatched: 4. Germline V gene sequence: CDR1 SGHTA, CDR2 FQGNSA. The CDR3 is made up of 15 amino acids.

The V call is TRBV7-9, the J call TRBJ1-5; D perhaps matches TRBD1 (6 bases). Trimming left V 5 bases short and J 0 bases short, with 11 bases between. The CDR3 totals 15 residues. The germline gives CDR1 SEHNR, CDR2 FQNEAQ (reference sequence). DNA of the CDR3: TGTGCCAGCAGCCCGCCAGGGGATAGCAATCAGCCCCAGCATTTT. As protein: CASSPPGDSNQPQHF.

This clone was recorded a few times. The rearrangement links TRBV5-5 to TRBJ2-7, with TRBD1 as a possible D gene (6 bases). V lost 6 bases and J 1 base, leaving 11 bases between the germline ends. CDR3 length equals 13 residues. Germline V gene sequence: CDR1 SGHKS, CDR2 YYEKEE (reference sequence). For the CDR3, the DNA is TGTGCCAGCATCCAGGGGTCGTCCTACGAGCAGTACTTC. Translated, it gives CASIQGSSYEQYF.

The sample holds one count of this clone. The DNA for the CDR3 is TGCGCCAGCAGCTTGGGTGGACTAGCGGGGGGGCCTCCAGATACGCAGTATTTT. Translating gives CASSLGGLAGGPPDTQYF. The chain links TRBV5-1 to TRBJ2-3, with 15 positions matching TRBD2. The CDR3 sequence is 18 residues long. J was trimmed by 4 bases and V by 0 bases; bases with no gene match: 6. In germline, CDR1 is SGHRS, CDR2 YFSETQ.

The rearrangement joins TRBV4-2 to TRBJ2-7, with 9 bases lining up with TRBD1. With 4 bases clipped from V and 5 bases from J, the junction kept 6 bases outside the gene matches. The CDR3 has 14 amino acids. Germline V gives CDR1 LGHNA, CDR2 YNFKEQ. CDR3 DNA: TGTGCCAGCAGCCCGCGGGACAGGGTTAACGAGCAGTACTTC. It encodes CASSPRDRVNEQYF.

This CDR3 reads CASSWTGGTYEQYF. CDR3 DNA: TGTGCCAGCAGCTGGACAGGGGGGACCTACGAGCAGTACTTC. This chain links TRBV5-4 with TRBJ2-7, with 10 bases fitting TRBD1. This CDR3 region has 14 residues. After removal of 3 bases from V and 2 bases from J, the junction contained 2 bases not matched to a gene. Per the germline V gene, CDR1 is SGHNT and CDR2 is YYREEE (reference sequence).

The chain links TRBV18 to TRBJ2-3; 13 bases align to TRBD2. The germline CDR1 and CDR2 sequences are KGHSH and LQKENI. The CDR3 has 16 residues. V lost 3 bases to trimming and J lost 4 bases; unmatched junction nucleotides: 4. CDR3 region: CASSPILAGGPDTQYF. The CDR3 nucleotides read TGTGCCAGCTCACCGATACTAGCGGGGGGGCCAGATACGCAGTATTTT.

V and J are TRBV4-1 and TRBJ1-2; weak D call: TRBD1 (5 bases). The CDR3 contains 15 residues. V was cut by 2 bases and J by 1 base, with 11 bases left in between. In germline, CDR1 is MGHRA, CDR2 YSYEKL. The CDR3 sequence is CASSQPGQNNYGYTF. The CDR3, as DNA: TGCGCCAGCAGCCAACCAGGGCAGAATAACTATGGCTACACCTTC.